What follows are 14 T cell receptor beta chains derived from one specimen sequenced in a study of cytomegalovirus exposure and HLA in healthy donors. 13 Jbeta primers and 60 Vbeta primers were used for the PCR. TCRdb's table, derived via immunoSEQ multiplex PCR, lists solely in-frame clones and lacks some. Of about 60,000 clones listed, 65% to 80% are singletons. The sample taken for sequencing was PBMCs. These receptors were obtained from a man aged 35 to 55 in good health and CMV-seropositive.

The chain joins TRBV4-2 to TRBJ1-1; D is undetermined. Germline-derived CDR1 and CDR2 are LGHNA and YNFKEQ. V was cut by 1 base and J by 2 bases, with 8 bases left in between. The CDR3 extends over 14 amino acids. The CDR3 is CASSQVSGNTEAFF. The CDR3 DNA reads as TGTGCCAGCAGCCAAGTGAGCGGTAACACTGAAGCTTTCTTT.

In this sample, this clone turned up once. This chain joins TRBV5-1 and TRBJ2-5; 13 bases align to TRBD2. Germline assignment: CDR1 SGHRS and CDR2 YFSETQ. The CDR3 runs 18 residues. The V and J ends lost 0 bases and 0 bases, in that order; junction bases with no gene match: 5. This CDR3 is CASSLGTSGGPNQETQYF. CDR3 sequence (DNA): TGCGCCAGCAGCTTGGGGACTAGCGGGGGCCCTAACCAAGAGACCCAGTACTTC.

V usage is TRBV9 and J usage is TRBJ2-3, with 13 bases aligning to TRBD2. V lost 4 bases and J lost 0; bases outside the gene matches: 5. CDR3 size: 17 residues. Germline V gene lookup returns CDR1 SGDLS and CDR2 YYNGEE. CDR3 amino acids: CASSPLAGGSSTDTQYF. CDR3 coding DNA: TGTGCCAGCAGCCCACTAGCGGGGGGGTCGAGCACAGATACGCAGTATTTT.

The chain is built from TRBV6-6 and TRBJ1-4; 10 bases align to TRBD1. V was clipped by 5 bases and J by 5 bases; unmatched bases: 5. The CDR3 runs to 15 residues. Germline V gene sequence: CDR1 MNHNY, CDR2 SVGAGI (reference sequence). CDR3 loop: CASSSRDRGNEKLFF. The CDR3 coding sequence is TGTGCCAGCAGTAGCCGGGACAGGGGAAATGAAAAACTGTTTTTT.

The J gene is TRBJ1-2, the V gene TRBV5-1; 8 bases match TRBD1. The V gene's germline CDR1 is SGHRS and CDR2 YFSETQ. CDR3 length: 13 amino acids. The V gene end was trimmed by 2 bases and the J gene end by 7 bases; junction bases not matched to a gene: 4. CDR3 sequence reads: CASSLQGVGGYTF. The CDR3 DNA is TGCGCCAGCAGCTTACAGGGGGTAGGTGGCTACACCTTC.

V usage is TRBV6-6 and J usage is TRBJ2-7, with D unclear. The germline V gene encodes CDR1 MNHNY and CDR2 SVGAGI (reference sequence). The ends were cut back, 5 bases at V and 2 bases at J, with 13 bases in the middle. The length of the CDR3 is 14 residues. The CDR3 loop reads CASSIGEDPYEQYF. The CDR3 coding sequence is TGTGCCAGCAGTATTGGAGAAGATCCCTACGAGCAGTACTTC.

The chain recombines TRBV7-8 with TRBJ2-7, with 8 nucleotides matching TRBD1. The CDR3 totals 15 residues. Unmatched junction bases numbered 5, after V lost 3 bases and J lost 1 base. Per germline, CDR1 SGHVS and CDR2 FQNEAQ. CDR3: CASSFGQGPSYEQYF. The CDR3 DNA reads TGTGCCAGCAGCTTTGGACAGGGTCCGTCCTACGAGCAGTACTTC. Full variable domain (rest looked up from reference TRBV7-8 and TRBJ2-7): GAGVSQSPRYKVAKRGQDVALRCDPISGHVSLFWYQQALGQGPEFLTYFQNEAQLDKSGLPSDRFFAERPEGSVSTLKIQRTQQEDSAVYLCASSFGQGPSYEQYFGPGTRLTVT.

The genes are TRBV25-1 and TRBJ1-4; D is undetermined. V lost 7 bases and J lost 2, with 11 bases in between. Germline V gives CDR1 MGHDK, CDR2 SYGVNS. The CDR3 contains 14 residues. This CDR3 is CASNDKSTNEKLFF. The CDR3 bases are TGTGCCAGCAACGACAAGTCCACTAATGAAAAACTGTTTTTT.

With respect to this clone: This sample also contains other DNA sequences that code for the same CDR3. The V gene is TRBV5-1, the J gene TRBJ1-1; D perhaps matches TRBD1 (6 bases). The CDR3 is 14 residues long. The ends were cut back, 0 bases at V and 3 bases at J, with 9 bases in the middle. Looked up from germline, CDR1 is SGHRS and CDR2 is YFSETQ. The CDR3 nucleotides read TGCGCCAGCAGCTTGGGGCAGGGGTACACTGAAGCTTTCTTT. This translates into CASSLGQGYTEAFF.

This clone appeared a single time. CDR3 sequence (DNA): TGTGCCAGCAGCCGGGTCACGGTTAGGAACACTGAAGCTTTCTTT. Translated: CASSRVTVRNTEAFF. The chain is built from TRBV7-2 and TRBJ1-1, with unresolved D. The CDR3 is 15 amino acids. Germline values: CDR1 SGHTA, CDR2 FQGNSA. The V end lost 5 bases, the J end lost 1 base, and 14 bases lay between the germline ends.

The chain has TRBV5-1 and TRBJ1-4, with D hard to call. V was clipped by 0 bases and J by 8 bases, with 14 bases between them. This CDR3 region has 15 residues. Germline V gene sequence: CDR1 SGHRS, CDR2 YFSETQ. The chain's CDR3 is CASSLVSGSGEKLFF. In DNA, the CDR3 is TGCGCCAGCAGCTTGGTATCCGGGTCTGGGGAAAAACTGTTTTTT.

The chain couples TRBV5-6 to TRBJ1-6; perhaps TRBD1 as D (6 bases). The V end lost 1 base, the J end lost 11 bases, and 13 bases lay between the germline ends. The germline V gene has CDR1 SGHDT and CDR2 YYEEEE. The CDR3 runs 14 residues. CDR3 bases: TGTGCCAGCAGCTTGCGACAGGACGCAACACCCCTCCACTTT. Translation gives CASSLRQDATPLHF.

The CDR3 spells CASSSRTSGGTTDTQYF. Written as DNA, the CDR3 is TGTGCCAGCAGCTCCCGGACTAGCGGGGGGACCACAGATACGCAGTATTTT. The chain uses TRBV13 and TRBJ2-3; TRBD2 matches at 14 bases. The germline V gene encodes CDR1 PRHDT and CDR2 FYEKMQ (reference sequence). The CDR3 is 17 amino acids. V shed 4 bases and J 2 bases; nucleotides not matched to a gene: 5.

V is TRBV7-8 and J is TRBJ1-5, with D perhaps matching TRBD1 (6 bases). This CDR3 comprises 14 residues. V was pared by 1 base and J by 7 bases, with 11 bases between. Germline V gene data show CDR1 as SGHVS and CDR2 as FQNEAQ. DNA of the CDR3: TGTGCCAGCAGCTTAGTCCCTCAGGGGCAGCCCCAGCATTTT. Encoded protein: CASSLVPQGQPQHF.